The text below deals with one T cell receptor beta chain. The antigen remains unidentified. This CDR3 spans 15 amino acids. After removal of 0 bases from V and 6 bases from J, the junction contained 6 bases not matched to a gene. Germline values: CDR1 SGDLS, CDR2 YYNGEE. This sample stems from a study of OX40 agonist ivuxolimab in advanced cancers. The overall study: Enrollees could have had prior anti-PD-1, anti-PD-L1 or anti-CTLA-4 therapy, which more than 30% had received. Notes on the study in general: Still undetermined is the antigen specificity of the expanded peripheral T cells. At doses 0.1 to 3.0 mg/kg, CD4+ and CD8+ clones expanded.

Autoimmune disease history or systemic immunosuppression barred patients. Sequencing was performed with immunoSEQ multiplex PCR; in TCRdb, only in-frame clones are kept and a portion is missing. The data show 90,000 or so clones, around 87% seen once. The sample was CD4+ or CD8+ T cells sorted from blood, taken in a trial of the OX40 agonist ivuxolimab. The receptor was isolated from an adult with an advanced solid tumor such as melanoma, head and neck, liver or kidney cancer. V is TRBV9 and J is TRBJ2-3; 8 bases are shared with TRBD2. CDR3 region: CASSVGSGVPDTQYF. Here the CDR3 DNA reads TGTGCCAGCAGCGTAGGTAGCGGGGTCCCCGATACGCAGTATTTT.